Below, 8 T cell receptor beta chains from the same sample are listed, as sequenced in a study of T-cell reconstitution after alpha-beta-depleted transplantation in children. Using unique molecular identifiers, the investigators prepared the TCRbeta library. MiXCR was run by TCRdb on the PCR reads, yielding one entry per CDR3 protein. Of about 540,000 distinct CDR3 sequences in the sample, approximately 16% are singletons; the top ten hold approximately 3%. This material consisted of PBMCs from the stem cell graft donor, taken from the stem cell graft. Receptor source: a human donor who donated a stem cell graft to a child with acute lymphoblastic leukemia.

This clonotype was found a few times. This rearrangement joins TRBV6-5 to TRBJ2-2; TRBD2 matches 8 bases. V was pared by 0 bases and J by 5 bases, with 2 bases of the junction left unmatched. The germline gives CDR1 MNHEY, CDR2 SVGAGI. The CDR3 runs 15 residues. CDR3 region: CASSYSGTSTGELFF. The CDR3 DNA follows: TGTGCCAGCAGTTACTCCGGGACTAGTACCGGGGAGCTGTTTTTT.

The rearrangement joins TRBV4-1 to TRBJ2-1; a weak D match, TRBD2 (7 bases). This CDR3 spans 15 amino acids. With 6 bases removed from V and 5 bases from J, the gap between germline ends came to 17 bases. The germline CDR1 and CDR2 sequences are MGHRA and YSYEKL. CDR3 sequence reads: CASRYGGGGDNEQFF. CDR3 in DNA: TGCGCCAGCAGATACGGGGGAGGGGGGGACAATGAGCAGTTCTTC.

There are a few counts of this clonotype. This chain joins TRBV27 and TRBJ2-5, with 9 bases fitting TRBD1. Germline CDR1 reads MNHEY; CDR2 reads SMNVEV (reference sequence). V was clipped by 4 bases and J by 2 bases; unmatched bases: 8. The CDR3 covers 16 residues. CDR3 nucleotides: TGTGCCAGCAGTTATACAGGGGGCACCCAACAAGAGACCCAGTACTTC. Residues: CASSYTGGTQQETQYF.

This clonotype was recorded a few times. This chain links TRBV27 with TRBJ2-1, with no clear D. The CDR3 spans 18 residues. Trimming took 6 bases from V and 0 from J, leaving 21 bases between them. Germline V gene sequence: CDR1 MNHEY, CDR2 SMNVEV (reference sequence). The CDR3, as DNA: TGTGCCAGCAGGATCACAAAACTCCGGAAGGCCTCCTACAATGAGCAGTTCTTC. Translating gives CASRITKLRKASYNEQFF.

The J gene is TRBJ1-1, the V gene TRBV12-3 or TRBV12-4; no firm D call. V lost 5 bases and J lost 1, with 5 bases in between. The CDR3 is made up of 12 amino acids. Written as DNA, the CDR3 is TGTGCCAGCAGTAGAGAGAACACTGAAGCTTTCTTT. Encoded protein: CASSRENTEAFF.

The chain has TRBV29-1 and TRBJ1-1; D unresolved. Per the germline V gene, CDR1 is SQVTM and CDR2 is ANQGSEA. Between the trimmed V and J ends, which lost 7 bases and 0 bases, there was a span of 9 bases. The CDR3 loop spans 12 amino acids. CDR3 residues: CSAEGLNTEAFF. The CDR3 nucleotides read TGCAGCGCGGAGGGCCTGAACACTGAAGCTTTCTTT.

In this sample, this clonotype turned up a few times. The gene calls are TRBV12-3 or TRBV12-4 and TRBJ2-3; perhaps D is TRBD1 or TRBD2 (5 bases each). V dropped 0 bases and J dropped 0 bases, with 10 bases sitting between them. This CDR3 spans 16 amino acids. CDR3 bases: TGTGCCAGCAGTTTAGCCGAGGGGCCTAGCACAGATACGCAGTATTTT. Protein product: CASSLAEGPSTDTQYF.

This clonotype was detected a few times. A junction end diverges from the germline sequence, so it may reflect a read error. The CDR3 DNA is TGTGCCAGCAGCTTAGGGACTAGCTCCCACGAGCAGTACTTC. Its protein product is CASSLGTSSHEQYF. J is TRBJ2-7 and V is TRBV7-9; 8 positions agree with TRBD2. Germline CDR1 reads SEHNR; CDR2 reads FQNEAQ (reference sequence). The CDR3 extends over 14 amino acids. Using reference TRBV7-9 and TRBJ2-7 for the parts outside the CDR3, the full variable domain is DTGVSQNPRHKITKRGQNVTFRCDPISEHNRLYWYRQTLGQGPEFLTYFQNEAQLEKSRLLSDRFSAERPKGSFSTLEIQRTEQGDSAMYLCASSLGTSSHEQYFGPGTRLTVT.